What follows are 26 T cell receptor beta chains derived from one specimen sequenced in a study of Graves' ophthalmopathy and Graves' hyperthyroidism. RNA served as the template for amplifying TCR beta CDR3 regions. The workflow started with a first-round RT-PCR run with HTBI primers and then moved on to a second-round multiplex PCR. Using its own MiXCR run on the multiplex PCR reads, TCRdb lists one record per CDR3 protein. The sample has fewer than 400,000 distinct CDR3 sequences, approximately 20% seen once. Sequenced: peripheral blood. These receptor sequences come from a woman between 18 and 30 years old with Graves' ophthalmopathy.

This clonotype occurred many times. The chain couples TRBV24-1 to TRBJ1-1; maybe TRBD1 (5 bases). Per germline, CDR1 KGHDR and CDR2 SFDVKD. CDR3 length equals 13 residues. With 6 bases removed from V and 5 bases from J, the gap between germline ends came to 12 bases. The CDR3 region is CATSRREGTEAFF. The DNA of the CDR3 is TGTGCCACCAGTCGCAGGGAAGGGACTGAAGCTTTCTTT.

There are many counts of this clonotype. CDR3 amino acids: CASSSGGGPRAQYF. The CDR3 coding sequence is TGTGCCAGCAGTTCTGGGGGCGGGCCGAGGGCCCAGTACTTC. The rearrangement links TRBV6-2 or TRBV6-3 to TRBJ2-5, with D possibly matching TRBD1 (6 bases). V shed 4 bases and J shed 9 bases, with 18 bases lying between them. This CDR3 region has 14 residues. Looked up from germline, CDR1 is MNHEY and CDR2 is SVGEGT.

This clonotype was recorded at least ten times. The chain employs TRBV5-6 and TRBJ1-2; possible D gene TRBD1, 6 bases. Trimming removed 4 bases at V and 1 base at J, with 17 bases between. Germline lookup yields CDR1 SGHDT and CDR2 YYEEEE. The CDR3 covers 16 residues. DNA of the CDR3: TGTGCCAGCAGCCAGCAGGGGTTTAGTGTTAACTATGGCTACACCTTC. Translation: CASSQQGFSVNYGYTF. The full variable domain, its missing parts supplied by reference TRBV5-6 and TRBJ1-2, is DAGVTQSPTHLIKTRGQQVTLRCSPKSGHDTVSWYQQALGQGPQFIFQYYEEEERQRGNFPDRFSGHQFPNYSSELNVNALLLGDSALYLCASSQQGFSVNYGYTFGSGTRLTVV.

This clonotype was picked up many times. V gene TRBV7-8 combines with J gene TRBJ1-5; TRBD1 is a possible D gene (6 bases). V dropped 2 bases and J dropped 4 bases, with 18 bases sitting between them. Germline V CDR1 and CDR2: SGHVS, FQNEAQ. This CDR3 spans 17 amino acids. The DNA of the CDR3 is TGTGCCAGCAGCTTAAAGCCTGGGGGAGGGGGGAATCAGCCCCAGCATTTT. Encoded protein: CASSLKPGGGGNQPQHF.

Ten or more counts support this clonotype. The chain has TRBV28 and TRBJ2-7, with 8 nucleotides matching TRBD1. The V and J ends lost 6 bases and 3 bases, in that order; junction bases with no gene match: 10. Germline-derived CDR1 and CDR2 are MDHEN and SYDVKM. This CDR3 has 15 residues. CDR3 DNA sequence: TGTGCCAGCAGGGCCCGGACAGGGTTAAACTACGAGCAGTACTTC. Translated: CASRARTGLNYEQYF. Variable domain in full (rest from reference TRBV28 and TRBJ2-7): DVKVTQSSRYLVKRTGEKVFLECVQDMDHENMFWYRQDPGLGLRLIYFSYDVKMKEKGDIPEGYSVSREKKERFSLILESASTNQTSMYLCASRARTGLNYEQYFGPGTRLTVT.

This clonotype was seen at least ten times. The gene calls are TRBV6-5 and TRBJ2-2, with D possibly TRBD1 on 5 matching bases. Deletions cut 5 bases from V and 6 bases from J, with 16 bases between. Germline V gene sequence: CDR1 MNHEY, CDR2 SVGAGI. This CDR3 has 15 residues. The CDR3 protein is CASSLQRVRAGELFF. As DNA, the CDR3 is TGTGCCAGCAGTCTACAACGTGTCAGGGCCGGGGAGCTGTTTTTT.

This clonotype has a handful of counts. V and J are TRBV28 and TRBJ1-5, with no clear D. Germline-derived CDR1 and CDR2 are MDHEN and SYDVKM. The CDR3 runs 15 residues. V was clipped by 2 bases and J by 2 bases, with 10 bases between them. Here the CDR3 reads CASSLPTSGNQPQHF. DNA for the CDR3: TGTGCCAGCAGTTTACCAACATCGGGCAATCAGCCCCAGCATTTT.

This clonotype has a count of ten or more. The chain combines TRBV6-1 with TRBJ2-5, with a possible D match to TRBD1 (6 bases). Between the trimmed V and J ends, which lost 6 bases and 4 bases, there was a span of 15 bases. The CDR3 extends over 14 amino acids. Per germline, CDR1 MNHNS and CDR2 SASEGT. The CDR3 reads CASSPGEPPETQYF. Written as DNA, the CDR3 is TGTGCCAGCAGCCCAGGGGAACCCCCAGAGACCCAGTACTTC.

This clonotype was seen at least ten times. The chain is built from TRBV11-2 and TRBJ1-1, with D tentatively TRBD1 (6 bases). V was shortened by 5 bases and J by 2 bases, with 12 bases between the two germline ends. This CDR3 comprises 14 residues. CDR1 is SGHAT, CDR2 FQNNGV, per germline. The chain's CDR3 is CASSLGQTNTEAFF. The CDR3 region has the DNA TGTGCCAGCAGCCTCGGACAGACTAACACTGAAGCTTTCTTT.

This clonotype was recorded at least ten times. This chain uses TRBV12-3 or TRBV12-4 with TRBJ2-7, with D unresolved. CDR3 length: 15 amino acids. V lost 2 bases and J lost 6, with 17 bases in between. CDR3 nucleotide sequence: TGTGCCAGCAGTTTAATGGGCCGAGGTTTAAGCGAGCAGTACTTC. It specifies CASSLMGRGLSEQYF.

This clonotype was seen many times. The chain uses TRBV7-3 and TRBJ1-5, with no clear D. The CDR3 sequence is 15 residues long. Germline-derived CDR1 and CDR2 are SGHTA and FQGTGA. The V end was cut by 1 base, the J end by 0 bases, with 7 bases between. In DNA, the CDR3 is TGTGCCAGCAGCTTAAAGGAGATTAGCAATCAGCCCCAGCATTTT. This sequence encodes CASSLKEISNQPQHF.

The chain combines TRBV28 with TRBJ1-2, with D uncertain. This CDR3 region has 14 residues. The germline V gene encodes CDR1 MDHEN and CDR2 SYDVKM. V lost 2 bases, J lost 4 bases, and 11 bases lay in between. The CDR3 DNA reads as TGTGCCAGCAGTTTAGTTAGGGCTGGCTATGGCTACACCTTC. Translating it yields CASSLVRAGYGYTF.

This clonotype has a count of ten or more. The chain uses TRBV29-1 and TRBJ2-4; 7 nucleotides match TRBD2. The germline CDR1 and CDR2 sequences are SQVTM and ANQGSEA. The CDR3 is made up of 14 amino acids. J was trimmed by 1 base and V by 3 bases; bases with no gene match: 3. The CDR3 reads CSVEGRGAKNIQYF. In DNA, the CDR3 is TGCAGCGTTGAGGGGCGGGGGGCCAAAAACATTCAGTACTTC.

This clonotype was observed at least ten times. The CDR3 sequence is CASSERASRYSNQPQHF. The CDR3 nucleotides read TGTGCCAGCAGTGAAAGGGCTTCACGGTACAGCAATCAGCCCCAGCATTTT. This sequence joins TRBV6-1 and TRBJ1-5; the D is unclear. The CDR3 is 17 residues long. V was clipped by 2 bases and J by 1 base, with 15 bases between them. Germline loops: CDR1 MNHNS, CDR2 SASEGT.

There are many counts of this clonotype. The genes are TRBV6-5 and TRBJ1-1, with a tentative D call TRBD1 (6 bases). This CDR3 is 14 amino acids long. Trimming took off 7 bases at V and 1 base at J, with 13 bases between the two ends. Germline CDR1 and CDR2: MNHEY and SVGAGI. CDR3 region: CASKEAGANTEAFF. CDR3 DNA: TGTGCCAGCAAGGAGGCAGGGGCGAACACTGAAGCTTTCTTT.

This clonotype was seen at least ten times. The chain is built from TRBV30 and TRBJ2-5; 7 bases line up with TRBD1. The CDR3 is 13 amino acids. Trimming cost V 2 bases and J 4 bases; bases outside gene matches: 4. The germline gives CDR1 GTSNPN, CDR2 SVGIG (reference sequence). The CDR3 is CAWSYNRGETQYF. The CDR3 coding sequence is TGTGCCTGGAGTTATAACAGGGGAGAGACCCAGTACTTC.

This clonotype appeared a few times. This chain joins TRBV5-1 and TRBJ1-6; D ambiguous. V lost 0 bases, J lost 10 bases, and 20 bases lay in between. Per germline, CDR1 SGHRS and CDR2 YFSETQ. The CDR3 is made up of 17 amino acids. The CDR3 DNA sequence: TGCGCCAGCAGCTTGGAATTAGGTGGGTCGGCAGCGTCACCCCTCCACTTT. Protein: CASSLELGGSAASPLHF.

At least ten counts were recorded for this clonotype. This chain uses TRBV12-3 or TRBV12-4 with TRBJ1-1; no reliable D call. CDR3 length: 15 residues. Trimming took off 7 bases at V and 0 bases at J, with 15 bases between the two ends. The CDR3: CASTDVGTMNTEAFF. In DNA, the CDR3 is TGTGCCAGCACCGACGTCGGTACAATGAACACTGAAGCTTTCTTT.

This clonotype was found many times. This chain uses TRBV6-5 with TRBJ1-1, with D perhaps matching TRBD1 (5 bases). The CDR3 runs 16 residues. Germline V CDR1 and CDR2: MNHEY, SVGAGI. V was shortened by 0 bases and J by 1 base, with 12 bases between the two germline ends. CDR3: CASSYSVRTRNTEAFF. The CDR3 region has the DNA TGTGCCAGCAGTTACTCGGTCCGGACAAGGAACACTGAAGCTTTCTTT.

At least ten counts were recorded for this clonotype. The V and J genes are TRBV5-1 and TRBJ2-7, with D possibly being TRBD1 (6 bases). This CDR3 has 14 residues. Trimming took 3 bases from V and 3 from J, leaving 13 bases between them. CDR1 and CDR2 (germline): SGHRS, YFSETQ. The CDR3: CASSSGATYYEQYF. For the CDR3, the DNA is TGCGCCAGCAGCTCAGGGGCCACCTACTACGAGCAGTACTTC.

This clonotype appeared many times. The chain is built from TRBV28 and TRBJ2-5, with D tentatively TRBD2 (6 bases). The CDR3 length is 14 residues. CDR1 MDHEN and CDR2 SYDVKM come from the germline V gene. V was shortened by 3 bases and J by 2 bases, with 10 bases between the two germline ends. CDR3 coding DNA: TGTGCCAGCAGTTTTACCGGGGGTCAAGAGACCCAGTACTTC. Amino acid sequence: CASSFTGGQETQYF.

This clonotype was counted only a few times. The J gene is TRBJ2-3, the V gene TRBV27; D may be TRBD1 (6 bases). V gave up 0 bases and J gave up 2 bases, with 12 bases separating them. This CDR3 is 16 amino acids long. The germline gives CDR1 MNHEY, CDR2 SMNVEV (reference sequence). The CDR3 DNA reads TGTGCCAGCAGTTTATCTCGACAGGCGATCACAGATACGCAGTATTTT. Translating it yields CASSLSRQAITDTQYF.

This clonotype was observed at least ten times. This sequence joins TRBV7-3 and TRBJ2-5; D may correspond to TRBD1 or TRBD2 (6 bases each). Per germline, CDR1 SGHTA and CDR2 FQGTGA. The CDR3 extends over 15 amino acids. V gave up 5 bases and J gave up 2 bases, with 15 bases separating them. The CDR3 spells CASSHLGGGQETQYF. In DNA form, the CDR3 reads TGTGCCAGCAGCCATCTGGGGGGCGGGCAAGAGACCCAGTACTTC.

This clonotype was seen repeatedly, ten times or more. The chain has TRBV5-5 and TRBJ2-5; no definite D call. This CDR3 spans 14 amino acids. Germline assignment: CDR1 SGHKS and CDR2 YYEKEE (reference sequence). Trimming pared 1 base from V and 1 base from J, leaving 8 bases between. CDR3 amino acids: CASSLRQLQETQYF. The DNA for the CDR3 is TGTGCCAGCAGCTTGAGGCAGCTCCAAGAGACCCAGTACTTC.

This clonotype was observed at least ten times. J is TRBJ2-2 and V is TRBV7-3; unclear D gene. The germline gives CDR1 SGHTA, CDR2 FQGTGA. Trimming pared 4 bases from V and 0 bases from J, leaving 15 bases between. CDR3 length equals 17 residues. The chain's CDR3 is CASSSGRTNANTGELFF. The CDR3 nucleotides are TGTGCCAGCAGCTCCGGAAGGACCAACGCGAACACCGGGGAGCTGTTTTTT. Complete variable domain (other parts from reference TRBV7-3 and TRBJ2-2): GAGVSQTPSNKVTEKGKYVELRCDPISGHTALYWYRQSLGQGPEFLIYFQGTGAADDSGLPNDRFFAVRPEGSVSTLKIQRTERGDSAVYLCASSSGRTNANTGELFFGEGSRLTVL.

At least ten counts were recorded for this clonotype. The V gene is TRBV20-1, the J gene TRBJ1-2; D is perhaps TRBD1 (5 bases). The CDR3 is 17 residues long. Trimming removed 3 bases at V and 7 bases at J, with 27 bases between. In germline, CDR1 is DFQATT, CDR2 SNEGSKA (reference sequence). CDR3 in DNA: TGCAGTGCTAGCCCCCTAGAGACCACATATGGGACTGGTGGCTACACCTTC. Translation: CSASPLETTYGTGGYTF.